The 32 T cell receptor beta chains presented below share a single source sample, sequenced in a study of T cell responses to AZD1222 COVID-19 vaccine. Assay: immunoSEQ multiplex PCR; the TCRdb copy retains only in-frame clones and omits some. Of around 130,000 clones listed, roughly 90% are singletons. The sequenced sample was peripheral blood, obtained on day 0 of AZD1222 vaccination. The receptor source for this set is an adult in good health.

The chain uses TRBV5-6 and TRBJ1-2; D might be TRBD1 (6 bases). The CDR3 is made up of 15 amino acids. Per germline, CDR1 SGHDT and CDR2 YYEEEE. Trimming cost V 2 bases and J 2 bases, with 13 bases left between them. In nucleotides, the CDR3 is TGTGCCAGCAGCTTTCAGGGGCGGTCGAACTATGGCTACACCTTC. The encoded protein is CASSFQGRSNYGYTF.

The chain joins TRBV6-5 to TRBJ1-2, with D unresolved. CDR3 length: 13 amino acids. V lost 2 bases and J 5 bases, leaving 9 bases between the germline ends. Germline lookup yields CDR1 MNHEY and CDR2 SVGAGI. The CDR3, as DNA: TGTGCCAGCAGTTACGGCGGGGATTATGGCTACACCTTC. Protein sequence: CASSYGGDYGYTF.

This rearrangement joins TRBV6-5 to TRBJ1-4; D is perhaps TRBD1 (5 bases). Trimming pared 6 bases from V and 7 bases from J, leaving 12 bases between. The germline V gene encodes CDR1 MNHEY and CDR2 SVGAGI. This CDR3 contains 13 residues. The CDR3 DNA reads TGTGCCAGCAGAAGGGGTCTGGTTGAAAAACTGTTTTTT. The encoded protein is CASRRGLVEKLFF.

The V gene is TRBV7-6, the J gene TRBJ1-1; D is perhaps TRBD1 (5 bases). The CDR3 is 15 residues long. V dropped 5 bases and J dropped 1 base, with 14 bases sitting between them. Germline V gene sequence: CDR1 SGHVS, CDR2 FNYEAQ. CDR3 in amino acids: CASSLRTGENTEAFF. The DNA of the CDR3 is TGTGCCAGCAGCCTCCGGACGGGGGAGAACACTGAAGCTTTCTTT.

A note on this clone: The same CDR3 can be traced to other DNA sequences in this sample. The rearrangement joins TRBV29-1 to TRBJ2-4; 9 nucleotides match TRBD1. CDR1 and CDR2 (germline): SQVTM, ANQGSEA. This CDR3 contains 13 residues. The V gene end was trimmed by 5 bases and the J gene end by 5 bases; junction bases not matched to a gene: 4. The CDR3 reads CSVRTGAQNIQYF. CDR3 sequence (DNA): TGCAGCGTTCGGACAGGGGCCCAAAACATTCAGTACTTC. The entire variable domain, with the rest obtained from reference TRBV29-1 and TRBJ2-4, is as follows: SAVISQKPSRDICQRGTSLTIQCQVDSQVTMMFWYRQQPGQSLTLIATANQGSEATYESGFVIDKFPISRPNLTFSTLTVSNMSPEDSSIYLCSVRTGAQNIQYFGAGTRLSVL.

The rearrangement joins TRBV6-2 or TRBV6-3 to TRBJ1-5; 10 bases map to TRBD1. The CDR3 sequence is 17 residues long. V was pared by 2 bases and J by 1 base, with 5 bases of the junction left unmatched. Germline V CDR1 and CDR2: MNHEY, SVGEGT. The CDR3 DNA reads TGTGCCAGCAGTTACCGACAGGGGGCGGAGAGCAATCAGCCCCAGCATTTT. It encodes CASSYRQGAESNQPQHF.

This chain uses TRBV3-1 (or the pseudogene TRBV3-2) with TRBJ2-2; D is undetermined. V was shortened by 0 bases and J by 15 bases, with 14 bases between the two germline ends. Germline V gives CDR1 LGHDT, CDR2 YNNKEL (reference sequence). This CDR3 spans 13 amino acids. The CDR3 bases are TGTGCCAGCAGCCAAGAAGGGCCTCCTGGGGTGTTTTTT. Translating gives CASSQEGPPGVFF.

The chain links TRBV5-4 to TRBJ1-4; TRBD1 matches 7 bases. J gave up 8 bases and V 2 bases, and 6 bases lay outside the gene matches. This CDR3 region has 14 residues. Germline V gene sequence: CDR1 SGHNT, CDR2 YYREEE (reference sequence). Here the CDR3 reads CASSFDRAGEKLFF. The CDR3 DNA reads TGTGCCAGCAGCTTCGACAGGGCTGGGGAAAAACTGTTTTTT. The whole variable domain, remainder taken from reference TRBV5-4 and TRBJ1-4, is ETGVTQSPTHLIKTRGQQVTLRCSSQSGHNTVSWYQQALGQGPQFIFQYYREEENGRGNFPPRFSGLQFPNYSSELNVNALELDDSALYLCASSFDRAGEKLFFGSGTQLSVL.

The genes are TRBV11-2 and TRBJ2-6; 10 bases agree with TRBD1. This CDR3 spans 18 amino acids. V shed 4 bases, J shed 2 bases, and the junction held 8 bases outside the gene matches. Germline V gene lookup returns CDR1 SGHAT and CDR2 FQNNGV. This chain's CDR3 is CASSSRGQGTTGANVLTF. In nucleotides, the CDR3 is TGTGCCAGCAGCTCACGGGGACAGGGGACTACTGGGGCCAACGTCCTGACTTTC.

The chain recombines TRBV7-2 with TRBJ2-7; the match to TRBD1 covers 7 bases. Germline lookup yields CDR1 SGHTA and CDR2 FQGNSA. This CDR3 has 14 residues. With 5 bases clipped from V and 4 bases from J, the junction kept 8 bases outside the gene matches. CDR3 bases: TGTGCCAGCAGCCGCCGACAGGGAATGTACGAGCAGTACTTC. Amino acids: CASSRRQGMYEQYF.

The rearrangement uses TRBV5-4 and TRBJ2-1, with 10 bases lining up with TRBD1. From germline, CDR1 is SGHNT and CDR2 YYREEE (reference sequence). CDR3 size: 15 residues. V lost 3 bases, J lost 4 bases, and 4 bases stayed unmatched. This chain's CDR3 is CASSSGQGGYNEQFF. The CDR3 nucleotides are TGTGCCAGCAGCTCTGGACAGGGGGGTTACAATGAGCAGTTCTTC.

The gene calls are TRBV5-1 and TRBJ1-2, with 7 bases that match TRBD1. The germline V gene has CDR1 SGHRS and CDR2 YFSETQ. The CDR3 totals 14 residues. V shed 4 bases and J 4 bases; nucleotides not matched to a gene: 7. The CDR3 nucleotides are TGCGCCAGCAGCGCGGCAGGGGGACCCTATGGCTACACCTTC. Translating it yields CASSAAGGPYGYTF.

The V and J genes are TRBV6-4 and TRBJ1-5; D is perhaps TRBD1 (5 bases). Germline-derived CDR1 and CDR2 are MRHNA and SNTAGT. The V end lost 6 bases, the J end lost 5 bases, and 11 bases lay between the germline ends. The CDR3 extends over 13 amino acids. Here the CDR3 reads CASSPGRYQPQHF. The DNA for the CDR3 is TGTGCCAGCAGCCCGGGGCGATATCAGCCCCAGCATTTT.

This sequence joins TRBV29-1 and TRBJ2-5; D uncertain. CDR1 and CDR2 (germline): SQVTM, ANQGSEA. The CDR3 has 12 amino acids. Trimming stripped 4 bases from V and 1 base from J, with 7 bases between. CDR3 protein: CSVAGIQETQYF. DNA for the CDR3: TGCAGCGTTGCCGGTATCCAAGAGACCCAGTACTTC. Complete variable domain (other parts from reference TRBV29-1 and TRBJ2-5): SAVISQKPSRDICQRGTSLTIQCQVDSQVTMMFWYRQQPGQSLTLIATANQGSEATYESGFVIDKFPISRPNLTFSTLTVSNMSPEDSSIYLCSVAGIQETQYFGPGTRLLVL.

The V and J genes are TRBV5-6 and TRBJ1-1; unclear D gene. Trimming took off 7 bases at V and 2 bases at J, with 15 bases between the two ends. Germline V gene lookup returns CDR1 SGHDT and CDR2 YYEEEE. The CDR3 is 14 amino acids. The CDR3 bases are TGTGCCAGCCATTTAGGAGGGCTCAACACTGAAGCTTTCTTT. Its translation: CASHLGGLNTEAFF.

The chain combines TRBV2 with TRBJ1-1; possible D gene TRBD1, 5 bases. Per the germline V gene, CDR1 is SNHLY and CDR2 is FYNNEI. This CDR3 has 17 amino acids. V shed 2 bases and J shed 1 base, with 17 bases lying between them. This CDR3 is CASSELGREAGNTEAFF. In DNA, the CDR3 is TGTGCCAGCAGTGAATTGGGCAGGGAGGCGGGGAACACTGAAGCTTTCTTT.

This clone came up a few times. The chain combines TRBV6-5 with TRBJ1-2; no clear D gene. This CDR3 comprises 16 residues. The V gene's germline CDR1 is MNHEY and CDR2 SVGAGI. V dropped 0 bases and J dropped 0 bases, with 11 bases sitting between them. In nucleotides, the CDR3 is TGTGCCAGCAGTTACTCGATGCGGGCCTCTAACTATGGCTACACCTTC. Translation gives CASSYSMRASNYGYTF.

The chain uses TRBV29-1 and TRBJ2-5, with 11 bases identical to TRBD2. V was clipped by 4 bases and J by 4 bases; unmatched bases: 11. The germline gives CDR1 SQVTM, CDR2 ANQGSEA. This CDR3 has 16 amino acids. The CDR3 spells CSVALLAGDGGETQYF. CDR3 sequence (DNA): TGCAGCGTTGCCCTACTAGCGGGAGATGGGGGAGAGACCCAGTACTTC.

The rearrangement uses TRBV27 and TRBJ1-1; weak D call: TRBD1 (6 bases). Trimming took 2 bases from V and 5 from J, leaving 15 bases between them. Germline CDR1 reads MNHEY; CDR2 reads SMNVEV (reference sequence). The CDR3 sequence is 15 residues long. CDR3 loop: CASSLGTRGWTEAFF. The CDR3 nucleotides are TGTGCCAGCAGTTTAGGCACCAGGGGATGGACTGAAGCTTTCTTT.

The chain recombines TRBV5-1 with TRBJ2-1; 10 bases are shared with TRBD2. The CDR3 contains 15 residues. Germline CDR1 and CDR2: SGHRS and YFSETQ. J lost 3 bases, V lost 4 bases, and 4 bases had no gene match. This chain's CDR3 is CASSRGLADYNEQFF. The DNA for the CDR3 is TGCGCCAGCAGCCGAGGACTAGCGGACTACAATGAGCAGTTCTTC. The variable domain in full, completed from reference TRBV5-1 and TRBJ2-1, reads KAGVTQTPRYLIKTRGQQVTLSCSPISGHRSVSWYQQTPGQGLQFLFEYFSETQRNKGNFPGRFSGRQFSNSRSEMNVSTLELGDSALYLCASSRGLADYNEQFFGPGTRLTVL.

The chain combines TRBV4-1 with TRBJ1-4, with D maybe TRBD1 (6 bases). The CDR3 totals 14 residues. Per germline, CDR1 MGHRA and CDR2 YSYEKL. Trimming removed 1 base at V and 11 bases at J, with 14 bases between. The CDR3 sequence: CASSQAPGDGKLFF. The CDR3, as DNA: TGCGCCAGCAGCCAAGCCCCAGGGGACGGGAAACTGTTTTTT.

This rearrangement joins TRBV2 to TRBJ1-2; no clear D. The V end was cut by 4 bases, the J end by 4 bases, with 4 bases between. Per germline, CDR1 SNHLY and CDR2 FYNNEI. CDR3 size: 11 residues. CDR3 coding DNA: TGTGCCAGCAGTGGCGCCTATGGCTACACCTTC. Translated: CASSGAYGYTF.

The rearrangement uses TRBV7-9 and TRBJ1-5, with D hard to call. Germline V gene lookup returns CDR1 SEHNR and CDR2 FQNEAQ (reference sequence). The CDR3 spans 13 residues. Trimming removed 4 bases from V and 5 bases from J, with 9 bases in between. The CDR3 DNA sequence: TGTGCCAGCAGCTCGAGAGAGGATCAGCCCCAGCATTTT. Its protein product is CASSSREDQPQHF.

V and J are TRBV3-1 (or the pseudogene TRBV3-2) and TRBJ2-5, with unresolved D. The CDR3 length is 13 residues. V lost 1 base to trimming and J lost 5 bases, with 8 bases between them. CDR1 is LGHDT and CDR2 is YNNKEL in the germline V gene (reference sequence). The CDR3 nucleotides are TGTGCCAGCAGCCAAGCTTCTGGGGAGACCCAGTACTTC. It codes for CASSQASGETQYF.

The V call is TRBV14, the J call TRBJ1-1; D is uncertain. The CDR3 sequence is 12 residues long. V was trimmed by 2 bases and J by 3 bases, leaving 4 bases between them. Germline CDR1 SGHDN, CDR2 FVKESK. CDR3 sequence reads: CASSQLDTEAFF. Here the CDR3 DNA reads TGTGCCAGCAGCCAATTGGACACTGAAGCTTTCTTT.

The chain recombines TRBV19 with TRBJ1-2; 7 bases are a match to TRBD1. J lost 0 bases, V lost 6 bases, and 10 bases had no gene match. The CDR3 loop spans 16 amino acids. CDR1 and CDR2 from the germline V gene are LNHDA and SQIVND (reference sequence). DNA of the CDR3: TGTGCCAGTAGACGGGGGACAGATACCTCTAACTATGGCTACACCTTC. Its protein product is CASRRGTDTSNYGYTF.

This sequence joins TRBV7-3 and TRBJ1-4; D unresolved. V was cut by 5 bases and J by 14 bases, with 18 bases left in between. Germline V gives CDR1 SGHTA, CDR2 FQGTGA. The CDR3 covers 13 residues. CDR3 nucleotides: TGTGCCAGCAGCCCCGGACGGGCCGGCAGGCTGTTTTTT. Translating gives CASSPGRAGRLFF.

This chain uses TRBV6-6 with TRBJ1-1; D is undetermined. This CDR3 is built from 15 residues. V lost 0 bases to trimming and J lost 1 base, with 9 bases between them. CDR1 is MNHNY and CDR2 is SVGAGI in the germline V gene (reference sequence). Written as DNA, the CDR3 is TGTGCCAGCAGTTACTCTGGCCAGTCGAACACTGAAGCTTTCTTT. This gives the protein CASSYSGQSNTEAFF.

J is TRBJ1-1 and V is TRBV5-1, with D perhaps matching TRBD1 (5 bases). The CDR3 has 14 amino acids. Germline CDR1 reads SGHRS; CDR2 reads YFSETQ. V was clipped by 0 bases and J by 2 bases, with 8 bases between them. The CDR3 DNA reads as TGCGCCAGCAGCTTGGTCGGGACTAACACTGAAGCTTTCTTT. This encodes CASSLVGTNTEAFF.

The chain recombines TRBV6-2 or TRBV6-3 with TRBJ2-1; tentative D call: TRBD2 (5 bases). V was cut by 2 bases and J by 6 bases, with 8 bases left in between. CDR3 length equals 13 residues. Germline V CDR1 and CDR2: MNHEY, SVGEGT. Here the CDR3 DNA reads TGTGCCAGCAGTTACCGGGATATCAATGAGCAGTTCTTC. Residues: CASSYRDINEQFF.

The chain has TRBV29-1 and TRBJ2-6, with a weak D call TRBD1 (5 bases). V was pared by 6 bases and J by 9 bases, with 12 bases between. The germline V gene encodes CDR1 SQVTM and CDR2 ANQGSEA. The CDR3 has 12 residues. The CDR3 DNA reads as TGCAGCGTAGAGACAGAGCTCAACGTCCTGACTTTC. It translates to CSVETELNVLTF.

This sequence joins TRBV30 and TRBJ1-2; 8 bases line up with TRBD1. The trim removed 0 bases at V and 4 bases at J, leaving 1 base unmatched. The CDR3 runs to 13 residues. CDR1 and CDR2 (germline): GTSNPN, SVGIG (reference sequence). The CDR3 DNA sequence: TGTGCCTGGAGTGTAGACAGGGGCTATGGCTACACCTTC. Amino acid sequence: CAWSVDRGYGYTF.